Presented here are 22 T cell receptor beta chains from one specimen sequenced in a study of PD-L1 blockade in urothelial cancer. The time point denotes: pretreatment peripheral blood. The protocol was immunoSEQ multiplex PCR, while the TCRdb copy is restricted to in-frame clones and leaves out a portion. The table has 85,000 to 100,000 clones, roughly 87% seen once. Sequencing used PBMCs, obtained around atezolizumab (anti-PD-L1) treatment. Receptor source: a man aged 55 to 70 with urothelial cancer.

DNA for the CDR3: TGCGCCAGCAGTGAGGGTGACAGAAGTAGCAATCAGCCCCAGCATTTT. This gives the protein CASSEGDRSSNQPQHF. The rearrangement joins TRBV10-2 to TRBJ1-5, with D possibly TRBD1 on 5 matching bases. Germline CDR1 WSHSY, CDR2 SAAADI. CDR3 length equals 16 residues. Trimming cost V 2 bases and J 0 bases, with 11 bases left between them.

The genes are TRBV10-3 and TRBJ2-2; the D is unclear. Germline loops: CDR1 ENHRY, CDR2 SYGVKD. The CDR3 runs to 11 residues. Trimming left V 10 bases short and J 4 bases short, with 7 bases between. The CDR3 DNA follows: TGTGCCACCTCAGGCACCGGGGAGCTGTTTTTT. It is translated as CATSGTGELFF.

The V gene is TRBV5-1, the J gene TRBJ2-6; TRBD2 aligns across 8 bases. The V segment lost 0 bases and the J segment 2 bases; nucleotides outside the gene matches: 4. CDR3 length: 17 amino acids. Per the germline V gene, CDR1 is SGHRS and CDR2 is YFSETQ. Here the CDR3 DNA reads TGCGCCAGCAGCTTGGGGAATAGCGGGGCTGGGGCCAACGTCCTGACTTTC. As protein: CASSLGNSGAGANVLTF.

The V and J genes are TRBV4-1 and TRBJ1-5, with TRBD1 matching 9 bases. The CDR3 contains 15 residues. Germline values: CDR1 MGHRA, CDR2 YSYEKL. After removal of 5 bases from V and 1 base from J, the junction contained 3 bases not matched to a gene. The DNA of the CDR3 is TGCGCCAGCAGCTGGGGACAGGGAAGCAATCAGCCCCAGCATTTT. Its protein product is CASSWGQGSNQPQHF.

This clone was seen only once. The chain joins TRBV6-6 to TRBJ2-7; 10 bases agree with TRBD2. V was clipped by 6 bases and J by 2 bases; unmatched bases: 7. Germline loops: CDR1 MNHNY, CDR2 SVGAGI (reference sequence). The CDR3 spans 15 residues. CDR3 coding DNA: TGTGCCAGCAGCAGCGGGAGGGCCAGGCCCTACGAGCAGTACTTC. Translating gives CASSSGRARPYEQYF.

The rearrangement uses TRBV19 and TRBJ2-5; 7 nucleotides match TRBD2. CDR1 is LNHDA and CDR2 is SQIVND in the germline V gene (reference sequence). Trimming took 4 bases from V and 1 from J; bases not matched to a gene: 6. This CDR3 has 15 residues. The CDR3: CASSSFGEGQETQYF. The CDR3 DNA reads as TGTGCCAGTAGTAGCTTCGGGGAGGGCCAAGAGACCCAGTACTTC.

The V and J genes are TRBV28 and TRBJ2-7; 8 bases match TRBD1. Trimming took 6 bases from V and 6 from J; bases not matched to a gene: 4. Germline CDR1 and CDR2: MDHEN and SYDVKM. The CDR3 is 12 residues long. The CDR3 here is CASSIDRGEQYF. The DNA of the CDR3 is TGTGCCAGCAGCATAGACAGGGGCGAGCAGTACTTC.

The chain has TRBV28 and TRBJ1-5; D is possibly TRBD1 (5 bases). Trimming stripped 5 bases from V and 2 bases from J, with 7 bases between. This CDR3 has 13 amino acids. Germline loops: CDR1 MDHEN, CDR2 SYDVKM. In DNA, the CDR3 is TGTGCCAGCAGTGGCAGGGGCAATCAGCCCCAGCATTTT. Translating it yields CASSGRGNQPQHF.

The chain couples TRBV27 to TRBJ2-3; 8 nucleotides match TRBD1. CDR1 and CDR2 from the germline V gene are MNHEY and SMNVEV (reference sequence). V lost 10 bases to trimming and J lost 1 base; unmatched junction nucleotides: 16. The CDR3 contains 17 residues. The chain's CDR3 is CATRPLDRGRGTDTQYF. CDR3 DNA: TGTGCCACGAGGCCCCTCGACAGGGGAAGGGGCACAGATACGCAGTATTTT.

The CDR3 is CASSLNRGPEAFF. The CDR3 region has the DNA TGTGCCAGCAGTTTAAACAGGGGACCTGAAGCTTTCTTT. This chain links TRBV27 with TRBJ1-1; 7 bases align to TRBD1. This CDR3 has 13 amino acids. Germline V gene sequence: CDR1 MNHEY, CDR2 SMNVEV (reference sequence). V lost 2 bases, J lost 6 bases, and 3 bases stayed unmatched.

For the CDR3, the DNA is TGTGCCAGCAGCTTGCGGTTGACAGCTAGCACAGATACGCAGTATTTT. This sequence encodes CASSLRLTASTDTQYF. The chain is built from TRBV7-9 and TRBJ2-3, with D tentatively TRBD1 (5 bases). The CDR3 runs 16 residues. V lost 3 bases, J lost 0 bases, and 13 bases lay in between. CDR1 and CDR2 from the germline V gene are SEHNR and FQNEAQ (reference sequence).

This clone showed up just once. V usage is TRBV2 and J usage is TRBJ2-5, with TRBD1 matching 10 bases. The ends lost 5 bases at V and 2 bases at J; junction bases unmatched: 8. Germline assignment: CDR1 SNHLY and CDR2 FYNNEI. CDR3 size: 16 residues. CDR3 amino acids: CASSKGQGWRQETQYF. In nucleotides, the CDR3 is TGTGCCAGCAGTAAGGGACAGGGGTGGAGACAAGAGACCCAGTACTTC.

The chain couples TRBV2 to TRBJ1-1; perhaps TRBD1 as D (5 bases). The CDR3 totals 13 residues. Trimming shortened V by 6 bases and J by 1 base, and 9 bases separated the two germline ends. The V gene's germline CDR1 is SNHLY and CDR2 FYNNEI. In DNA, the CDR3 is TGTGCCAGCAGCCGGAGGGGGAACACTGAAGCTTTCTTT. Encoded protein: CASSRRGNTEAFF. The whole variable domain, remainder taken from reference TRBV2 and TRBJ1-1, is EPEVTQTPSHQVTQMGQEVILRCVPISNHLYFYWYRQILGQKVEFLVSFYNNEISEKSEIFDDQFSVERPDGSNFTLKIRSTKLEDSAMYFCASSRRGNTEAFFGQGTRLTVV.

CDR3 nucleotide sequence: TGTGCCAGCGGACGGCGGGGCTTCTACGAGCAGTACTTC. This gives the protein CASGRRGFYEQYF. This chain joins TRBV6-4 and TRBJ2-7; a possible D gene is TRBD2 (6 bases). The CDR3 totals 13 residues. Germline V gives CDR1 MRHNA, CDR2 SNTAGT. V was pared by 8 bases and J by 3 bases, with 14 bases between.

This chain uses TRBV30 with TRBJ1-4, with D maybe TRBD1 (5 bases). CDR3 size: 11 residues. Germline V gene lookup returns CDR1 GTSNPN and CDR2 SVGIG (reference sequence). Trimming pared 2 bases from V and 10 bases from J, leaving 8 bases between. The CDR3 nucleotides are TGTGCCTGGAGTACCCAGGGAAAACTGTTTTTT. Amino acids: CAWSTQGKLFF. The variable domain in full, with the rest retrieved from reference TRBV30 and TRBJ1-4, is SQTIHQWPATLVQPVGSPLSLECTVEGTSNPNLYWYRQAAGRGLQLLFYSVGIGQISSEVPQNLSASRPQDRQFILSSKKLLLSDSGFYLCAWSTQGKLFFGSGTQLSVL.

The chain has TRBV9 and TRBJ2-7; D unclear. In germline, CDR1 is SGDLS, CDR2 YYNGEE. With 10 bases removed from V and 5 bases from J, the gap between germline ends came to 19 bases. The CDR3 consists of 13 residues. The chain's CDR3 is CAPPGQLPHEQYF. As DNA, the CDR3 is TGTGCCCCCCCTGGGCAGCTGCCCCACGAGCAGTACTTC.

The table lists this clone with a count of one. The CDR3 DNA sequence: TGTGCCAGCAGCCCAGGGACAGGGGAGAATTCACCCCTCCACTTT. Protein: CASSPGTGENSPLHF. The chain links TRBV7-2 to TRBJ1-6; 10 bases match TRBD1. This CDR3 contains 15 residues. From germline, CDR1 is SGHTA and CDR2 FQGNSA. V gave up 5 bases and J gave up 7 bases; unmatched junction bases: 5.

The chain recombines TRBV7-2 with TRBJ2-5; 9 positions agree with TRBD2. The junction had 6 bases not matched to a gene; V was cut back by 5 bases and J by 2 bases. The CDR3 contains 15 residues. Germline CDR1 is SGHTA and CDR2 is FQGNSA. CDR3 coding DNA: TGTGCCAGCAGCCCCAGGCGGGGGGGACAAGAGACCCAGTACTTC. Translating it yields CASSPRRGGQETQYF.

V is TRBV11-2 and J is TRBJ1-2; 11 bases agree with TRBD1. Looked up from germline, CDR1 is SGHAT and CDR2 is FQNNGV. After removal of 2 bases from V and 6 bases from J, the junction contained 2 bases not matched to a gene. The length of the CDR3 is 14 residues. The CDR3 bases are TGTGCCAGCAGCTTAAGGACAGGGGGCAATGGCTACACCTTC. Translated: CASSLRTGGNGYTF. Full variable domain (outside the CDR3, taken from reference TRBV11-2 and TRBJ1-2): EAGVAQSPRYKIIEKRQSVAFWCNPISGHATLYWYQQILGQGPKLLIQFQNNGVVDDSQLPKDRFSAERLKGVDSTLKIQPAKLEDSAVYLCASSLRTGGNGYTFGSGTRLTVV.

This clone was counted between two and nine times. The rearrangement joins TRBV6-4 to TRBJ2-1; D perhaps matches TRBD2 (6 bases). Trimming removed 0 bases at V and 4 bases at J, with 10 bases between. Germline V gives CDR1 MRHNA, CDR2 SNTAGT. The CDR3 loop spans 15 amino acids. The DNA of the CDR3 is TGTGCCAGCAGTGACTCTTCGCGGGAATACAATGAGCAGTTCTTC. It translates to CASSDSSREYNEQFF.

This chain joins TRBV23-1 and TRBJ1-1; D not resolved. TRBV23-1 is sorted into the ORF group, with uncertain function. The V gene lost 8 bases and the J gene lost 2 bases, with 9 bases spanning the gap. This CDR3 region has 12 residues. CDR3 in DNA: TGCGCCAGCTTGACAAAAAACACTGAAGCTTTCTTT. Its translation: CASLTKNTEAFF.

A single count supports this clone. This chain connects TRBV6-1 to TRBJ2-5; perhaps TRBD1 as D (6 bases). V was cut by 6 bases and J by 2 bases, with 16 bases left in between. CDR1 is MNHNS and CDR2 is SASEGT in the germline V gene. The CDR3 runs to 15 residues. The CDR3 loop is CASSPMTGEQETQYF. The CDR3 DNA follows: TGTGCCAGCAGCCCGATGACAGGAGAGCAAGAGACCCAGTACTTC.